Following are 6 T cell receptor beta chains from one sample sequenced in a study of response to subunit inactivated influenza vaccine. Each CDR3 protein is one row after TCRdb ran MiXCR on the RT-PCR reads. The table has roughly 540,000 distinct CDR3 sequences, approximately 22% seen once; the top ten hold around 2.8%. These same data were also listed under a study on T cells expressing NK-cell markers. That work contributes: Template switching by 5'RACE with UMIs generated the TCR beta cDNA.

The sample here was CD4+ T cells sorted from PBMCs, taken 12 days after vaccination. The receptors originated from a man aged 45-65 years who received an inactivated influenza vaccine.

The chain employs TRBV11-2 and TRBJ2-1, with TRBD2 as a possible D gene (6 bases). The CDR3 sequence is 15 residues long. CDR1 SGHAT and CDR2 FQNNGV come from the germline V gene. Trimming pared 7 bases from V and 0 bases from J, leaving 13 bases between. The chain's CDR3 is CASTLGTGSYNEQFF. CDR3 nucleotides: TGTGCCAGCACCCTAGGGACTGGCTCCTACAATGAGCAGTTCTTC. Full variable domain (outside the CDR3, taken from reference TRBV11-2 and TRBJ2-1): EAGVAQSPRYKIIEKRQSVAFWCNPISGHATLYWYQQILGQGPKLLIQFQNNGVVDDSQLPKDRFSAERLKGVDSTLKIQPAKLEDSAVYLCASTLGTGSYNEQFFGPGTRLTVL.

V and J are TRBV6-1 and TRBJ2-7; the match to TRBD2 covers 7 bases. Germline CDR1 is MNHNS and CDR2 is SASEGT. The CDR3 length is 16 residues. V trimming: 6 bases; J trimming: 0 bases; junction bases outside the gene matches: 11. CDR3 nucleotides: TGTGCCAGCAGCCGAATCCTAGCGGCTCCCTCCTACGAGCAGTACTTC. This translates into CASSRILAAPSYEQYF.

The chain joins TRBV29-1 to TRBJ2-3; TRBD2 matches at 8 bases. This CDR3 spans 13 amino acids. V shed 3 bases and J 1 base; nucleotides not matched to a gene: 0. The germline CDR1 and CDR2 sequences are SQVTM and ANQGSEA. CDR3 residues: CSVETSGTDTQYF. The CDR3 DNA reads TGCAGCGTTGAGACTAGCGGCACAGATACGCAGTATTTT.

This clonotype was seen a handful of times. This CDR3 reads CASSRGGPTEAFF. The CDR3 DNA sequence: TGCGCCAGCAGCCGGGGGGGGCCCACTGAAGCTTTCTTT. The rearrangement uses TRBV5-1 and TRBJ1-1, with D possibly TRBD1 on 6 matching bases. From germline, CDR1 is SGHRS and CDR2 YFSETQ. V was cut by 4 bases and J by 4 bases, with 11 bases left in between. The CDR3 totals 13 residues. The full variable domain, in which reference TRBV5-1 and TRBJ1-1 provide the parts outside the CDR3, is KAGVTQTPRYLIKTRGQQVTLSCSPISGHRSVSWYQQTPGQGLQFLFEYFSETQRNKGNFPGRFSGRQFSNSRSEMNVSTLELGDSALYLCASSRGGPTEAFFGQGTRLTVV.

The rearrangement links TRBV4-1 to TRBJ1-1, with D tentatively TRBD1 (5 bases). The CDR3 loop spans 15 amino acids. V gave up 0 bases and J gave up 0 bases, with 8 bases separating them. Germline V gene sequence: CDR1 MGHRA, CDR2 YSYEKL. CDR3 protein: CASSQEGTVNTEAFF. CDR3 DNA: TGCGCCAGCAGCCAAGAAGGGACGGTGAACACTGAAGCTTTCTTT.

This clonotype was counted only a few times. The chain combines TRBV11-2 with TRBJ2-5; D unresolved. V gave up 3 bases and J gave up 5 bases, with 10 bases separating them. Germline assignment: CDR1 SGHAT and CDR2 FQNNGV. This CDR3 region has 13 residues. DNA of the CDR3: TGTGCCAGCAGCTTGGCCTTAACGGAGACCCAGTACTTC. Protein: CASSLALTETQYF.